Following are 3 T cell receptor beta chains from one sample sequenced in a study of T-cell memory formation after mild COVID-19. TCRdb used MiXCR to reprocess the 5' RACE reads, holding one entry per CDR3 protein. The sample carries about 430,000 distinct CDR3 sequences, about a sixth recorded once. The sample comprised PBMCs or a T cell subset sorted from them (not recorded which). These receptors all stem from a man aged 18 to 29 who had mild COVID-19 (a few samples of this study predate the infection). Cell type and time point are not known.

The chain has TRBV4-1 and TRBJ1-4; TRBD1 matches 9 bases. Germline V gene lookup returns CDR1 MGHRA and CDR2 YSYEKL. The CDR3 covers 13 residues. J gave up 14 bases and V 4 bases, and 8 bases lay outside the gene matches. The CDR3 region has the DNA TGCGCCAGCAGCCGGGACAGGGATATCGCCCTGTTTTTT. It encodes CASSRDRDIALFF.

This clonotype has only a few counts. The rearrangement uses TRBV6-5 and TRBJ2-1; D is undetermined. CDR1 is MNHEY and CDR2 is SVGAGI in the germline V gene. The CDR3 has 13 amino acids. V was clipped by 7 bases and J by 0 bases, with 7 bases between them. The CDR3 reads CASNPISYNEQFF. The CDR3 DNA sequence: TGTGCCAGCAACCCCATCTCCTACAATGAGCAGTTCTTC.

With regard to this clonotype: Since a much larger clone is just one base distant, this may be a read error. The chain uses TRBV12-3 or TRBV12-4 and TRBJ1-1; D not resolved. The CDR3 consists of 12 residues. The V and J ends lost 6 bases and 1 base respectively, with 6 bases between them. For the CDR3, the DNA is TGTGCCAGCAGGAACAGGAACACTGAAGCTTTCTTT. Translating gives CASRNRNTEAFF.